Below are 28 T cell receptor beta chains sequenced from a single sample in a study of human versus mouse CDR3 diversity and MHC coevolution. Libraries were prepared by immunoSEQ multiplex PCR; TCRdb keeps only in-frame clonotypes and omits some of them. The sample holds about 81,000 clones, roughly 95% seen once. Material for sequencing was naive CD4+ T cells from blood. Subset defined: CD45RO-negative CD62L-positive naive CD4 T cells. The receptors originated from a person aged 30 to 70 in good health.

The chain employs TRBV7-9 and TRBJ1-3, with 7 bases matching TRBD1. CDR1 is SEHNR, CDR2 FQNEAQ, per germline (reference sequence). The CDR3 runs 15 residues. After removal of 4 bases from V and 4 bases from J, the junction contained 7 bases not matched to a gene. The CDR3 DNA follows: TGTGCCAGCAGCTCGCAGGGGGTTGGCGGAAACACCATATATTTT. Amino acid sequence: CASSSQGVGGNTIYF.

The CDR3 reads CASSSPDQGAGYGYTF. DNA for the CDR3: TGCGCCAGCAGCTCGCCCGATCAGGGGGCAGGCTATGGCTACACCTTC. The chain couples TRBV4-1 to TRBJ1-2; TRBD1 aligns across 8 bases. V shed 5 bases and J 4 bases; nucleotides not matched to a gene: 12. Germline V CDR1 and CDR2: MGHRA, YSYEKL. The length of the CDR3 is 16 residues.

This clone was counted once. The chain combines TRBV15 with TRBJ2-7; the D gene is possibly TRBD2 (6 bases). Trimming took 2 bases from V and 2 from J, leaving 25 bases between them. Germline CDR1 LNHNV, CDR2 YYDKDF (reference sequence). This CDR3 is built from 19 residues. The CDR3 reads CATSRYDRREFREPYEQYF. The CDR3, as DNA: TGTGCCACCAGCAGATACGACCGCCGGGAGTTTCGAGAGCCCTACGAGCAGTACTTC.

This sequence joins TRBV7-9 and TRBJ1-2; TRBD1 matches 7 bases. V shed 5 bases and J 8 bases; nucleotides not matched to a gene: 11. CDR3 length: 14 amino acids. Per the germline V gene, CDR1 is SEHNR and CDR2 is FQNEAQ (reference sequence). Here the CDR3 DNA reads TGTGCCAGCAGCCTCCTCCGACAGGGACGGGGCTACACCTTC. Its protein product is CASSLLRQGRGYTF.

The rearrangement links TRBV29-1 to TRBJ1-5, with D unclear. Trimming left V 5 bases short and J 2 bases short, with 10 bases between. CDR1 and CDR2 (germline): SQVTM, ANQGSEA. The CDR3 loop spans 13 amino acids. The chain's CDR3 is CSVLGEGNQPQHF. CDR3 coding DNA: TGCAGCGTTTTGGGAGAGGGCAATCAGCCCCAGCATTTT.

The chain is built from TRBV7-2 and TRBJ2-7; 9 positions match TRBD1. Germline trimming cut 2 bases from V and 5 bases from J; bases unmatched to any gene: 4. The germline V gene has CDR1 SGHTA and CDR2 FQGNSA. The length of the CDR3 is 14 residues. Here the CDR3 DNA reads TGTGCCAGCAGCTTAAACAGGGGGCTCGACGAGCAGTACTTC. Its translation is CASSLNRGLDEQYF.

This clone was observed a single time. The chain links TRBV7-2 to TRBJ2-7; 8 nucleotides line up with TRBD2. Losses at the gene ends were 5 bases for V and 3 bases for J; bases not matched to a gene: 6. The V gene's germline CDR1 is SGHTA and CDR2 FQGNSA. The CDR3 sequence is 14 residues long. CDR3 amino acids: CASSQSGTSYEQYF. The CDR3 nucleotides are TGTGCCAGCAGCCAGTCCGGGACTAGCTACGAGCAGTACTTC.

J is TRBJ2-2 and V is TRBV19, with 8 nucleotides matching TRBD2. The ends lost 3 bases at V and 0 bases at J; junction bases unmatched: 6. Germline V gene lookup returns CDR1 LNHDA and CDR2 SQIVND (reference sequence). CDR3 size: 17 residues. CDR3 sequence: CASSMEAGAANTGELFF. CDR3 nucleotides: TGTGCCAGTAGTATGGAAGCGGGGGCTGCGAACACCGGGGAGCTGTTTTTT.

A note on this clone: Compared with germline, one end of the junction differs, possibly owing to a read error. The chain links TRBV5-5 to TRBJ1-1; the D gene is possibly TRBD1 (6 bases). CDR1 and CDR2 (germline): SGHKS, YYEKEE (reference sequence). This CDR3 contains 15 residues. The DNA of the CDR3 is TGCGCCAGCAGCCAAAACCACAGGGTTGGGACTGAAGCTTTCTTT. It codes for CASSQNHRVGTEAFF.

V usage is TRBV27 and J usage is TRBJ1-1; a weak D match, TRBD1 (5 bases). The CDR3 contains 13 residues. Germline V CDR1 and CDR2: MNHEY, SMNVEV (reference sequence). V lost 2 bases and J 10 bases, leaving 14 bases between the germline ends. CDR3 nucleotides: TGTGCCAGCAGTTTAGCAGGGAAATTGGGAGCTTTCTTT. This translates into CASSLAGKLGAFF.

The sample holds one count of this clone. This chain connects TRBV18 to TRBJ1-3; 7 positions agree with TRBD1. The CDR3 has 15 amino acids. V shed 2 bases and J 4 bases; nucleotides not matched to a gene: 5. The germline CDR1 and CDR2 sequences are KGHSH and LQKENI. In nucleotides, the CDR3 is TGTGCCAGCTCACCAACAGGGGCGGGAGGAAACACCATATATTTT. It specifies CASSPTGAGGNTIYF.

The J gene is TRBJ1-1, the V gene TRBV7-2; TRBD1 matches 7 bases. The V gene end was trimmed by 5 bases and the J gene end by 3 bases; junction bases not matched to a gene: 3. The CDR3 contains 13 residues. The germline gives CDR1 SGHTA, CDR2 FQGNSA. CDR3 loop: CASSATGDTEAFF. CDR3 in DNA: TGTGCCAGCAGCGCCACAGGGGACACTGAAGCTTTCTTT.

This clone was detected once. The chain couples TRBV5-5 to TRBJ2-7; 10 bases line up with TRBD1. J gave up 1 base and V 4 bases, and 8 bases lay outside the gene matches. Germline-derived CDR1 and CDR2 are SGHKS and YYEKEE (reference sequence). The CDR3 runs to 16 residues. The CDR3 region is CASSTTPGQGSYEQYF. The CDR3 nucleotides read TGTGCCAGCAGCACCACCCCGGGACAGGGGTCCTACGAGCAGTACTTC.

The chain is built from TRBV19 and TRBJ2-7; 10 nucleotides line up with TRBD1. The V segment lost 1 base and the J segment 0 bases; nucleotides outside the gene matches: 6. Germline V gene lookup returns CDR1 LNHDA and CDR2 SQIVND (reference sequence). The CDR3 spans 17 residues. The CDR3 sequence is CASSIGDRGPGSYEQYF. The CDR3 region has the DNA TGTGCCAGTAGTATAGGTGACAGGGGGCCGGGCTCCTACGAGCAGTACTTC.

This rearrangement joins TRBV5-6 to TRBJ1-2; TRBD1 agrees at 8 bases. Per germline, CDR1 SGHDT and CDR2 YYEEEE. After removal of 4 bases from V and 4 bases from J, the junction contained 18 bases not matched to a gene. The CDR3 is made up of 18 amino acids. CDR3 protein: CASSPDLFTGGISYGYTF. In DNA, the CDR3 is TGTGCCAGCAGCCCGGACCTATTCACAGGGGGGATTAGCTATGGCTACACCTTC.

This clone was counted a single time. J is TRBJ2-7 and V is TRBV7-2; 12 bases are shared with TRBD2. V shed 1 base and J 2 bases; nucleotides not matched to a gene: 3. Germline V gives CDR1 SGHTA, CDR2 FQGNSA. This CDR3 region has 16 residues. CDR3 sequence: CASSLVASGRAYEQYF. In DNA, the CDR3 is TGTGCCAGCAGCTTAGTGGCTAGCGGGAGGGCCTACGAGCAGTACTTC.

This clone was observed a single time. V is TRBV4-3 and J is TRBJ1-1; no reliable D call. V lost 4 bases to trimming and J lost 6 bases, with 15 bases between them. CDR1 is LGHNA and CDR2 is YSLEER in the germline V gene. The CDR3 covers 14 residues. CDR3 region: CASSRHNELSEAFF. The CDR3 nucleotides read TGCGCCAGCAGCCGACATAACGAGCTTTCTGAAGCTTTCTTT.

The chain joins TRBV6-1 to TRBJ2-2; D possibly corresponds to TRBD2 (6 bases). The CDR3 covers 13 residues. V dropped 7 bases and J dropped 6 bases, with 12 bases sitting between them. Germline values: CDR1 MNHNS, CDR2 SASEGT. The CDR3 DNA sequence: TGTGCCAGCACGGAGGGGTTGGCCGGGGAGCTGTTTTTT. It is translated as CASTEGLAGELFF.

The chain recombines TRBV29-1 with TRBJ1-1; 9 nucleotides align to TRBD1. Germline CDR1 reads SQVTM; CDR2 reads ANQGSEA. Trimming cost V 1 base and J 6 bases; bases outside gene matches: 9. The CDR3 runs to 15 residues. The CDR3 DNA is TGCAGCGTTGAAGGTGGACAGGGGTTAGGGGCTGAAGCTTTCTTT. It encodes CSVEGGQGLGAEAFF.

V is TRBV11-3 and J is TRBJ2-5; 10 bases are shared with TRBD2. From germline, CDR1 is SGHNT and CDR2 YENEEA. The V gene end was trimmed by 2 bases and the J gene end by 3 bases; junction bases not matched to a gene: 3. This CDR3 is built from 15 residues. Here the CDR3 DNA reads TGTGCCAGCAGCTTATCCAGCGGGAGGGAAGAGACCCAGTACTTC. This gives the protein CASSLSSGREETQYF.

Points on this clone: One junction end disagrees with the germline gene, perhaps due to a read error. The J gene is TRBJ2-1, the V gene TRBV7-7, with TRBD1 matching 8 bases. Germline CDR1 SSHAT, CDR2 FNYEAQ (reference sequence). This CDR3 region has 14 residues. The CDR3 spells CASSLGQGSEEQFF. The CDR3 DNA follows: TGTGCTAGCAGCTTAGGACAGGGTTCTGAGGAGCAGTTCTTC.

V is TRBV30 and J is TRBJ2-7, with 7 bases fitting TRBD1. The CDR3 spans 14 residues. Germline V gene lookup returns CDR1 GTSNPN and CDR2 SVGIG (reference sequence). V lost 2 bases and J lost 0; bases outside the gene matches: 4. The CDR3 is CAWSRGQSSYEQYF. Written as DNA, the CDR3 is TGTGCCTGGAGTAGGGGGCAGAGCTCCTACGAGCAGTACTTC.

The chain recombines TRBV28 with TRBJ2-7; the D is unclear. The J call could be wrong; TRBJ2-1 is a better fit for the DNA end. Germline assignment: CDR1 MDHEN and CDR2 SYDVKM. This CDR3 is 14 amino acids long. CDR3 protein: CASSLAEKYNEQFF. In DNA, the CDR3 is TGTGCCAGCAGTTTAGCGGAGAAGTACAATGAGCAGTTCTTC.

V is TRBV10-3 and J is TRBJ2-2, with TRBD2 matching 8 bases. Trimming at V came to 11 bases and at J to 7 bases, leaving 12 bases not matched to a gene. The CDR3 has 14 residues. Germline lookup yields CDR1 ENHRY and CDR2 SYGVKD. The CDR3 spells CAVSGSAIGGELFF. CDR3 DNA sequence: TGTGCCGTGAGCGGGAGCGCGATAGGCGGGGAGCTGTTTTTT.

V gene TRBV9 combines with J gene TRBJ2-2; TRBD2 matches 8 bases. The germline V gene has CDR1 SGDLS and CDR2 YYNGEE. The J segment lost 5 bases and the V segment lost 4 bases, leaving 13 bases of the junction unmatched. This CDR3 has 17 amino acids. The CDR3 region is CASSFRSGSEGTGELFF. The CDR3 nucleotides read TGTGCCAGCAGCTTCCGAAGCGGGAGCGAAGGTACCGGGGAGCTGTTTTTT.

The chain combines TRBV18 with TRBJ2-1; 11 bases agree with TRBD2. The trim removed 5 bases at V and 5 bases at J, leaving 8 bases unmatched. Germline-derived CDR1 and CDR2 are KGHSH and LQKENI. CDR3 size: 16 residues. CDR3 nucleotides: TGTGCCAGCTCAGGCCGGGGACTAGCGGCAAACAATGAGCAGTTCTTC. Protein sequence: CASSGRGLAANNEQFF. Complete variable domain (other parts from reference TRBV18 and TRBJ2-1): NAGVMQNPRHLVRRRGQEARLRCSPMKGHSHVYWYRQLPEEGLKFMVYLQKENIIDESGMPKERFSAEFPKEGPSILRIQQVVRGDSAAYFCASSGRGLAANNEQFFGPGTRLTVL.

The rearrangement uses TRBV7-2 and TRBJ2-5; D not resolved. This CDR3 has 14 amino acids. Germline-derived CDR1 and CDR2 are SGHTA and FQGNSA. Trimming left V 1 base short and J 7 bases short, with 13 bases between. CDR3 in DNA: TGTGCCAGCAGCTTAGAGCGAGTTCTGGGGACCCAGTACTTC. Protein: CASSLERVLGTQYF.

The CDR3 spells CASSWDRATNEKLFF. CDR3 in DNA: TGTGCCAGCAGCTGGGACAGGGCAACTAATGAAAAACTGTTTTTT. V and J are TRBV5-5 and TRBJ1-4; 9 nucleotides agree with TRBD1. Germline V gene sequence: CDR1 SGHKS, CDR2 YYEKEE (reference sequence). The CDR3 runs to 15 residues. V shed 3 bases and J 0 bases; nucleotides not matched to a gene: 0.